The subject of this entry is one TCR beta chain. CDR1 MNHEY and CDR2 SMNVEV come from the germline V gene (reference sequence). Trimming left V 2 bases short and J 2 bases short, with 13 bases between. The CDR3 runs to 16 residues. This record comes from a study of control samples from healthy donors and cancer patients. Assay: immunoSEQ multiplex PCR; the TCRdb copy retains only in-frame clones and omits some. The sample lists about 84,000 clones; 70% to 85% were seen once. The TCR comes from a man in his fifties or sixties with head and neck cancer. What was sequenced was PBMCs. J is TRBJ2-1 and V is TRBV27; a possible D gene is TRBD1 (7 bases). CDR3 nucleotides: TGTGCCAGCAGTTTAAGGAGGGACAGCCCCTACAATGAGCAGTTCTTC. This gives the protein CASSLRRDSPYNEQFF.